This T cell receptor (beta chain) emerged from a study of CD8 T cells in ankylosing spondylitis. Study outcomes and limitations: A motif in TCR beta, a set of roughly 8 highly homologous variants, appeared characteristic of ankylosing spondylitis blood.

TCRdb fed the 5' RACE reads into MiXCR, producing one record per CDR3 protein. The sample includes 390,000 or so distinct CDR3 sequences, more than 20% of them seen just once. Trimming cost V 6 bases and J 3 bases; bases outside gene matches: 9. The germline V gene has CDR1 MNHEY and CDR2 SMNVEV (reference sequence). The CDR3 is 15 amino acids. Remarks on this clonotype: Its antigen remains unknown.

The receptor was derived from a male donor with ankylosing spondylitis. Material: blood, either unsorted or a sorted T cell fraction (not recorded which). J is TRBJ2-7 and V is TRBV27; 9 bases align to TRBD1. CDR3 sequence (DNA): TGTGCCAGCAGCCGACAGGGGGGAGGCCGCTACGAGCAGTACTTC. Encoded protein: CASSRQGGGRYEQYF.